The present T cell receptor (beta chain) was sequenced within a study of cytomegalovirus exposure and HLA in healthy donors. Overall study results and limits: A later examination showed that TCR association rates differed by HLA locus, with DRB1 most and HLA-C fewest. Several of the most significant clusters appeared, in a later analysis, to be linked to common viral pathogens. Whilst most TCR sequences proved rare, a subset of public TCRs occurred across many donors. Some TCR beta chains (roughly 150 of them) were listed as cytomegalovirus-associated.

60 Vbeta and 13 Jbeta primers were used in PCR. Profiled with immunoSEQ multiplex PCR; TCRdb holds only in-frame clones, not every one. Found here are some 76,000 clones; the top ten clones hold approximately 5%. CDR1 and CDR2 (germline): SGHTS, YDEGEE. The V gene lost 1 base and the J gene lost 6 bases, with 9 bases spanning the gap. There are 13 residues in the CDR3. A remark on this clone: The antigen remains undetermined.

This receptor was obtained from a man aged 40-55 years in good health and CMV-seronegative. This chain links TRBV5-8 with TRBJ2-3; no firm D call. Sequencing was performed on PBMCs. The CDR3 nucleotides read TGTGCCAGCAGCTTGTTCGAACTCGATACGCAGTATTTT. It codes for CASSLFELDTQYF. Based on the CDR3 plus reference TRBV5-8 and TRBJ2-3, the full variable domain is EAGVTQSPTHLIKTRGQQATLRCSPISGHTSVYWYQQALGLGLQFLLWYDEGEERNRGNFPPRFSGRQFPNYSSELNVNALELEDSALYLCASSLFELDTQYFGPGTRLTVL.